The present TCR beta chain was sequenced within a study of cytomegalovirus exposure and HLA in healthy donors (TCRdb year 2017). A note on the overall study: An earlier analysis of several hundred of the donors reported 276 Gb of sequence data and 117 million unique TCR beta sequences obtained from about 200 million T cells. An early release that covered 500 to 800 HLA-typed donors contained approximately 320 gigabases of sequencing data and 75 million to 100 million unique TCR sequences. Of the approximately 370 genotyped donors, approximately 80% were placed in the genetic ancestry cluster associated with self-reported Caucasian donors. The aim of the study was to test whether cataloging public T cell receptors could identify signatures of past pathogen exposure. Using immunosequencing, the study profiled T cell repertoires from 666 subjects and related those repertoires to cytomegalovirus serostatus. A separate validation cohort of 100 to 150 different subjects was used in addition to the roughly 670-subject first cohort. To predict cytomegalovirus infection status, the study combined high-throughput TCR immunosequencing, statistical association of individual TCRs with disease status, and machine learning. In a later analysis, previously published TCR beta repertoires from about 640 donors were re-analyzed and high-resolution HLA genotyping was added so that TCR occurrence patterns could be studied. The later analysis used no new phenotypic data to find candidate immune exposures, relying instead on TCR beta sequences and their occurrence across donors. An earlier analysis of some 500 of the donors used high-throughput TCR beta sequencing to judge whether each TCR beta V gene segment behaved as functional or pseudogenic. Donor age, sex, ethnicity and CMV serostatus were compiled alongside the repertoire data. Genome-wide SNP genotypes for about 65% of the roughly 670 donors were used in a later genetic analysis, which treated that subset as a discovery cohort. Every discovery cohort repertoire had been produced on one sequencing platform. HLA typing included class I and class II loci at four-digit resolution. Typing coverage differed by locus: A, B, C, DRB1 and DQB1 were typed in roughly 620-630 donors, DQA1 in 522, DPA1 in approximately 610, and DPB1 in 450 to 490. Roughly 5 DR-DQ haplotypes were handled as single units for association and clustering because linkage in the cohort was strong. Among a few hundred genotyped donors of the cohort, an average of about 240,000 unique TCR beta nucleotide sequences were sequenced per donor, roughly 20% of them non-productive. General study outcomes and caveats: Most TCR sequences were observed very rarely across donors, whereas some public TCRs were present in many individuals. The earlier analysis of 587 of the donors excluded 15 to 20 rarely observed V segments, including chromosome 9 orphons, because counts were too low. According to a later analysis, parvovirus B19, influenza, CMV and Epstein-Barr virus appeared linked to several top co-occurrence clusters. Only TCR beta chains were sequenced in this cohort, and the absence of alpha or paired-chain data limited detectable features. In a later genetic analysis, a missense DCLRE1C variant was associated with V-gene and J-gene trimming of TCR beta chains, and the association was replicated in an independent cohort. Because some donors lacked HLA typing at each locus, the association tests relied only on the typed subset. In a later analysis, TCR association rates were found to vary across HLA loci, with the most associated TCRs seen for DRB1 alleles and the fewest for HLA-C alleles. In a later analysis, HLA-associated TCR beta chains were found to be more clonally expanded and to have lower generation probabilities than equally common non-associated chains. An earlier analysis of some 590 of the donors showed that most TCR beta V segments appeared in productive rearrangements either about 90% or about 30% of the time, which broadly matched IMGT annotations. Roughly uniform sequencing depth across donors was assumed in presence/absence analyses, although this assumption may not hold. A cluster of highly shared sequence variants was judged likely to be a technical artifact of the sequencing pipeline. A later genetic analysis reported fewer N-insertions in productive TCRs among donors in an Asian-associated ancestry cluster than the roughly 650-donor mean. A total of about 180 TCR beta chains were listed by the study as associated with cytomegalovirus. Assigning TCR associations to individual alleles was difficult when HLA alleles, especially DR and DQ, strongly co-occurred. Cytomegalovirus status was reported to be diagnosed by the classifier with high specificity and sensitivity in both the original and validation cohorts. Specific HLA alleles were associated with 16,951 TCR beta sequences at a false discovery rate of 0.05 in a later analysis. A later analysis found that most CMV-associated TCR beta chains appeared HLA-restricted, with HLA associations seemingly driven largely by CMV exposure. The authors suggested that the approach could potentially be generalized to other disease states and immunological phenotypes. A few of the identified cytomegalovirus-associated TCR beta chains were confirmed in vitro to be specific for cytomegalovirus antigens. Linkage disequilibrium might explain the correlated functional status among segregating V segments, but an unknown experimental factor could not be ruled out. A further reported finding was that TCR beta sequences accurately predicted the HLA-A and HLA-B alleles for most subjects in the first cohort. Immune exposure information for the cohort was limited to CMV serostatus.

The method was the immunoSEQ multiplex PCR assay. The multiplex PCR relied on a mix of 60 forward primers for TCR Vbeta segments and 13 reverse primers for TCR Jbeta segments. Amplification of the CDR3 region of rearranged TCR beta genes was performed with a multiplex PCR assay on genomic DNA. The amplified TCR beta libraries were sequenced on the Illumina HiSeq System as 87-base-pair reads. For the original study's pipeline: A later analysis counted tens of millions of unique TCR beta chains across the approximately 700 repertoires, and some 11 million of these chains were shared by at least two donors. A nearest-neighbor algorithm error-corrected the raw reads and collapsed the reads into unique sequences, merging closely related sequences to remove PCR and sequencing errors. To assign V, D and J gene segments, CDR3 sequences were aligned to IMGT reference sequences. For a sequence to be retained, at least a six-nucleotide match to both a V gene segment and a J gene segment was required. A rearrangement counted as productive if the CDR3 had no stop codons and remained in frame with V and J, and every other rearrangement counted as non-productive. Following IMGT convention, CDR3 was defined as the stretch from the second conserved V-encoded cysteine to the conserved J-encoded phenylalanine. The earlier analysis of about 500 of the donors excluded sequences that lacked an unambiguous match to a single V gene segment. In an earlier analysis of around 600 of the donors, V segments were called functional above 56.7% productive rearrangements and were called segregating when the between-donor standard deviation exceeded 5%. A statistical classification framework was built for diagnosing cytomegalovirus status from the catalog of TCR beta chain sequences. In a later analysis, V and J genes were assigned by comparing TCR nucleotide sequences against IMGT/GENE-DB human TR gene sequences. The TCRdist pipeline was used in a later analysis to assign CDR3 sequences and most-parsimonious VDJ recombination scenarios. In a later analysis, each TCR beta chain was defined by its CDR3 amino acid sequence together with its V-gene family, and reads without a unique V-gene family were excluded. To address suspected cross-contamination and a sequencing artifact, a later analysis removed 550 to 750 highly shared, low-generation-probability nucleotide sequences. In a later analysis, a clonal expansion index for each public chain was calculated from normalized within-repertoire ranks of inferred template counts. Generation probabilities in a later analysis came from a VDJ recombination model fitted to out-of-frame rearrangements, and those results were checked against IGoR. In a later analysis, hypergeometric tests were used to score TCR-TCR, TCR-HLA and TCR-CMV co-occurrence, with a repertoire-size bias correction applied to TCR pairs. To estimate false discovery rates, a later analysis permuted the HLA or CMV assignments 20 times. A later analysis grouped co-occurring TCRs with DBSCAN, adding TCRdist sequence similarity when clustering within HLA-allele-positive subsets. Repertoires with fewer than 30,000 or more than 120,000 public chains were left out of co-occurrence clustering, as were about 5 repertoires with anomalous nucleotide sharing. Imported from immuneACCESS, the table was reduced by TCRdb to in-frame sequences with V and J called. These copies leave out some clones; in studies compared against another copy, an unresolved V gene accounts for under half, and the cause of the remainder is not known. V, J and clone size reflect that table, while D and trimming were determined from the DNA. The table for this sample lists about 150,000 clones; about 10% of them were counted only once. The ten top clones hold more than 6.5% of the sample.

Turning to this clone: Its binding antigen is unknown. Nothing much larger sits one base from this clone, and base qualities are not available.

The cohort comprised more than 550 healthy bone marrow donors. At the time of sampling, every cohort member was nominally healthy, though immune exposures that went unrecorded were likely present. The donor tested CMV seropositive, placing the donor among the 250 to 350 seropositive members of the cohort. A peripheral blood sample was collected from each donor, and TCR beta sequencing was performed on peripheral blood mononuclear cells. The Qiagen DNeasy Blood Extraction Kit was used to extract genomic DNA from the blood cell samples. Sequencing was done on a sample of PBMCs. This TCR was recovered from a woman between 40 and 50 years old in good health and CMV-seropositive.

The DNA is TGTGCCAGCAGCCCTACGACAGAGTCCACTGAAGCTTTCTTT. This encodes CASSPTTESTEAFF. The chain was built from TRBV2 and TRBJ1-1; TRBD1 might be the D gene, on 5 matching bases. Taken from cysteine to phenylalanine, the CDR3 has 14 residues. Of all the DNA, just the CDR3 is kept, 42 bases in frame from base 1. The germline ends are 15 bases apart after V is trimmed by 6 bases and J by 4 bases. According to the germline V gene, CDR1 reads SNHLY and CDR2 reads FYNNEI.